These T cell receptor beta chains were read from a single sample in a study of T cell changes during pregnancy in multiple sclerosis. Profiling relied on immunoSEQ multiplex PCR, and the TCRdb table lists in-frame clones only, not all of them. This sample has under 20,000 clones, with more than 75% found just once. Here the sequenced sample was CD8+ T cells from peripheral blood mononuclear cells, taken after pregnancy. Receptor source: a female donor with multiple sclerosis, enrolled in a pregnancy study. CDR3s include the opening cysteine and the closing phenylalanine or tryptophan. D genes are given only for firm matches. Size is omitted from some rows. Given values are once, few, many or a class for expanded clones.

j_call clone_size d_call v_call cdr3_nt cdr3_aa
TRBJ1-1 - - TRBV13 TGTGCCAGCAGCTTATCTCCAGGGCCGAACACTGAAGCTTTCTTT CASSLSPGPNTEAFF
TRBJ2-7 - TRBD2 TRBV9 TGTGCCAGCAGCCCTCTAGCGGGAGAGGCCTACGAGCAGTACTTC CASSPLAGEAYEQYF
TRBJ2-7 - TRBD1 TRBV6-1 TGTGCCAGCAGACAGGGACAGGGGCTTAACGAGCAGTACTTC CASRQGQGLNEQYF
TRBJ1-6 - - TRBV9 TGTGCCAGCAGCGGAGGTGGGGGCCTGTCACCCCTCCACTTT CASSGGGGLSPLHF
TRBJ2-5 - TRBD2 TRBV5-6 TGTGCCAGCAGCTTGGGGCTAGCGGGGGGGCACGAGACCCAGTACTTC CASSLGLAGGHETQYF
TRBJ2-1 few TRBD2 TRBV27 TGTGCCAGCAGTTTAAGGGAGGGTTTGTACAATGAGCAGTTCTTC CASSLREGLYNEQFF
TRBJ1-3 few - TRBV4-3 TGCGCCAGCAGCCGAGCCACAGGGTCAGGTGGAAACACCATATATTTT CASSRATGSGGNTIYF
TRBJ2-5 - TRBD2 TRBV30 TGTGCCTGCCAGACTAGCGGACAAGAGACCCAGTACTTC CACQTSGQETQYF
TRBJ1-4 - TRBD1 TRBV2 TGTGCCAGCAGTGCGACAGGGTTCTTTGAAAAACTGTTTTTT CASSATGFFEKLFF
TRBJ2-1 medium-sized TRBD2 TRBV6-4 TGTGCCAGCAGTACTACTAGCGGGGGGGACTACAATGAGCAGTTCTTC CASSTTSGGDYNEQFF
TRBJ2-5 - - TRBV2 TGTGCCAGCAGTGAATTCCAACCCAGAGGAGAGACCCAGTACTTC CASSEFQPRGETQYF
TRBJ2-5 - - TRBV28 TGTGCCAGCAGTATAAGGGACACCGAGTTGGTTACCCAGTACTTC CASSIRDTELVTQYF
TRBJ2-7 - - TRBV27 TGTGCCAGCAGGTCGCCGATAGACGAGCAGTACTTC CASRSPIDEQYF
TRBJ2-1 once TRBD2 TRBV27 TGTGCCAGCAGACGGACTAGCGGCGACAATGAGCAGTTCTTC CASRRTSGDNEQFF
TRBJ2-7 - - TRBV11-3 TGTGCCAGCAGCTTAAATGGAGGAACCTACGAGCAGTACTTC CASSLNGGTYEQYF
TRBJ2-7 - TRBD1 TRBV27 TGTGCCAGCAGTCTTACCGGGACAGGGGTTCGCGAGCAGTACTTC CASSLTGTGVREQYF
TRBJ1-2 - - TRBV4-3 TGCGCCAGCAGCCAAGACCGGAACTATGGCTACACCTTC CASSQDRNYGYTF
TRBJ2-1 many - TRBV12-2 TGTGCAAGTCGCTTAGAGGGGGGGGCAAGCAATGAGCAGTTCTTC CASRLEGGASNEQFF
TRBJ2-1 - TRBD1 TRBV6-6 TGTGCCAGCACTACCGGGACAGGGGTCAATGAGCAGTTCTTC CASTTGTGVNEQFF
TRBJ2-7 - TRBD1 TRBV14 TGTGCCAGCAGCCGCCTTGGACAGGGATCCTACGAGCAGTACTTC CASSRLGQGSYEQYF
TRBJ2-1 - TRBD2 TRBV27 TGTGCCAGCAGTTTAGGGGCTAGCGGGAGTTATCGGTTCTTC CASSLGASGSYRFF
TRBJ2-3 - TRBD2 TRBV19 TGTGCCAGTAGTATCGGGGGGGGGACTAGCGGGACTGATACGCAGTATTTT CASSIGGGTSGTDTQYF
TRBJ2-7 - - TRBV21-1 TGTGCCAGCAGCCCTCAGCCAGGGTCCTACGAGCAGTACTTC CASSPQPGSYEQYF
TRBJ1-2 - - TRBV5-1 TGCGCCAGCAGTCCCCCCCGGGACACCCTTAACTATGGCTACACCTTC CASSPPRDTLNYGYTF
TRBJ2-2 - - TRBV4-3 TGCGCCAGCAGCCAAGATCGGGGAACCGGGGAGCTGTTTTTT CASSQDRGTGELFF
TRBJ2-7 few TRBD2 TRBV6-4 TGTGCCAGCAGTGACGGAGCGGGGGAAGGAAACGAGCAGTACTTC CASSDGAGEGNEQYF
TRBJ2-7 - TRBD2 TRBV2 TGTGCCAGCAGTGGGACTAGCGTCGTCGAGCAGTACTTC CASSGTSVVEQYF
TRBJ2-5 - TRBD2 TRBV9 TGTGCCAGCAGCGTGTCTTTGGCTAGCGGAGACGGGGAGACCCAGTACTTC CASSVSLASGDGETQYF